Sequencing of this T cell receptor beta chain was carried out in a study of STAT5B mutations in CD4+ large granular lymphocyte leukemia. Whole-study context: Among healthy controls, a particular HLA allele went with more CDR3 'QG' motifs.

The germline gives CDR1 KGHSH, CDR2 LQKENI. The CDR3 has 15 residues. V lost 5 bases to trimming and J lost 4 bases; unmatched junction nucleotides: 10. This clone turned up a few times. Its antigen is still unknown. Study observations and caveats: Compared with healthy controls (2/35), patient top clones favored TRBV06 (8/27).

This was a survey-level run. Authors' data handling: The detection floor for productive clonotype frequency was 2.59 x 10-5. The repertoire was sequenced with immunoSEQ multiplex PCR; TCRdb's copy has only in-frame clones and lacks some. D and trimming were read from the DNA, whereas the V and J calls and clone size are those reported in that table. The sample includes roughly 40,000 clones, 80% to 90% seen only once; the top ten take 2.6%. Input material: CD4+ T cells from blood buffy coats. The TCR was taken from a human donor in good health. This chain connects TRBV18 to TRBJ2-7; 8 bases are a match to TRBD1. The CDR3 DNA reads TGTGCCAGCTCAGCTGGGACAGGCACGGCGTACGAGCAGTACTTC. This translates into CASSAGTGTAYEQYF.